This T cell receptor (beta chain) appears in the sequencing data of a study of cytomegalovirus exposure and HLA in healthy donors. This CDR3 is built from 15 residues. V lost 0 bases and J lost 0, with 7 bases in between. The germline CDR1 and CDR2 sequences are SGHDT and YYEEEE. PCR was performed using 60 Vbeta and 13 Jbeta primers. TCRdb's table, derived via immunoSEQ multiplex PCR, lists solely in-frame clones and lacks some. Found here are around 150,000 clones, about three quarters of them singletons; the top ten hold around 1.5%. Broader study findings: Being productive about 87% or about 30% of the time was typical of most TCR beta V segments in an earlier analysis. The later analysis indicated that the majority of CMV-associated TCR beta chains appeared HLA-restricted.

Concerning this clone: Its antigen is unidentified.

The clonotype was recovered from a woman aged 25 to 39 in good health and CMV-seronegative. The specimen was PBMCs. The chain recombines TRBV5-6 with TRBJ1-3, with unresolved D. In nucleotides, the CDR3 is TGTGCCAGCAGCTTGGGCGGTCTCTCTGGAAACACCATATATTTT. Translating it yields CASSLGGLSGNTIYF. Full variable domain (outside the CDR3, taken from reference TRBV5-6 and TRBJ1-3): DAGVTQSPTHLIKTRGQQVTLRCSPKSGHDTVSWYQQALGQGPQFIFQYYEEEERQRGNFPDRFSGHQFPNYSSELNVNALLLGDSALYLCASSLGGLSGNTIYFGEGSWLTVV.